This entry is about one T cell receptor (beta chain). The sample is drawn from a study of blood T cell repertoires in COVID-19. Trimming cost V 0 bases and J 4 bases; bases outside gene matches: 5. The CDR3 loop spans 15 amino acids. Germline V gene data show CDR1 as SGHNT and CDR2 as YENEEA. Measured with immunoSEQ multiplex PCR; TCRdb has only the in-frame clones, and not every one. This table holds some 310,000 clones, around 92% found once. Sequencing was done on a sample of PBMCs or T cells enriched from blood (not recorded which). This TCR was sampled from a woman in her twenties or thirties who had recovered from COVID-19. The chain has TRBV11-3 and TRBJ2-7, with TRBD1 matching over 8 bases. For the CDR3, the DNA is TGTGCCAGCAGCTTAGAGGGCGGACAGGGATACGAGCAGTACTTC. Translated: CASSLEGGQGYEQYF. Combining the CDR3 with reference TRBV11-3 and TRBJ2-7 gives the whole variable domain EAGVVQSPRYKIIEKKQPVAFWCNPISGHNTLYWYLQNLGQGPELLIRYENEEAVDDSQLPKDRFSAERLKGVDSTLKIQPAELGDSAVYLCASSLEGGQGYEQYFGPGTRLTVT.